The T cell receptor (beta chain) described here comes from a study of CD8 T cells in ankylosing spondylitis. The authors made TCR beta libraries by quantitative 5'-RACE with molecular barcodes. TCRdb recomputed calls from the 5' RACE reads with MiXCR, one row per CDR3 protein. Among 200,000 to 250,000 distinct CDR3 sequences listed, 7% to 8% were seen once. As to this clonotype: The antigen remains undetermined.

This CDR3 comprises 15 residues. Germline CDR1 is DFQATT and CDR2 is SNEGSKA (reference sequence). The ends lost 6 bases at V and 7 bases at J; junction bases unmatched: 15. Study-wide findings and caveats: Several of the motif variants were reported before in synovial fluid and blood from reactive arthritis. Seemingly characteristic of ankylosing spondylitis blood was a TCR beta motif consisting of eight highly homologous variants. Relatively rare in peripheral blood, disease-linked clones were also CD8+. The authors reported significant enrichment of disease-linked clones in matched ankylosing spondylitis synovial fluid.

Sequencing used blood, either unsorted or a sorted T cell fraction (not recorded which). J is TRBJ1-5 and V is TRBV20-1; 7 nucleotides match TRBD1. The source is a male donor with ankylosing spondylitis. CDR3 loop: CSAKEQTGLGQPQHF. The DNA of the CDR3 is TGCAGTGCCAAGGAGCAGACAGGGTTGGGACAGCCCCAGCATTTT.